The rows below give T cell receptor beta chains drawn from one sample of a study of early T cells in non-severe SARS-CoV-2 infection. TCRdb analysed the 5' RACE reads with MiXCR anew, one entry per CDR3 protein. Of around 60,000 distinct CDR3 sequences detected, roughly 13% appear once; the ten largest clones hold 4% to 4.5%. The source material was whole blood. The receptors were gathered from an adult who was a healthcare worker with PCR-confirmed SARS-CoV-2 infection or an uninfected control (not recorded which). The conserved cysteine and the conserved F or W are not part of the CDR3 here. D genes are given only for firm matches.

cdr3_aa d_call j_call v_call
ASGLGAGANVLT - TRBJ2-6 TRBV12-5
AISEAGGTYNEQF TRBD1 TRBJ2-1 TRBV10-3
ASSVGTGITGELF - TRBJ2-2 TRBV9
ASSWGGSSYEQY TRBD2 TRBJ2-7 TRBV7-9
ASRNRAITEAF - TRBJ1-1 TRBV2
SVEVREEYEQY TRBD2 TRBJ2-7 TRBV29-1
ASRATEYQETQY - TRBJ2-5 TRBV7-9
ASSTHSGTVGETQY TRBD1 TRBJ2-5 TRBV19
SARDRAVSTDTQY - TRBJ2-3 TRBV20-1
ASSLDPISSYNSPLH - TRBJ1-6 TRBV5-1
ASSPLGGQGWYEQY TRBD1 TRBJ2-7 TRBV7-8
ASSQEFLAGGNEQF TRBD2 TRBJ2-1 TRBV4-1
SAGVRDRALNEQF - TRBJ2-1 TRBV20-1
ASSQDRGHREQY - TRBJ2-7 TRBV14
ATEGRINSPLH - TRBJ1-6 TRBV24-1
ASSFSDRPLGYT TRBD1 TRBJ1-2 TRBV11-2
ASSESGRSTEAF - TRBJ1-1 TRBV10-2
ASSPEAPDEQY - TRBJ2-7 TRBV5-1
ASSPLRLAGVQETQY TRBD2 TRBJ2-5 TRBV11-2
ASSQDLGRAEAF - TRBJ1-1 TRBV3-1
ASSQGFGGNTEAF - TRBJ1-1 TRBV4-1
ASSFPGPHREQY - TRBJ2-7 TRBV7-9
ASSVWPSFGVLYYGYT - TRBJ1-2 TRBV9
ASSLEIKETQY - TRBJ2-5 TRBV7-9
SARDSAQGGLAVSYEQY - TRBJ2-7 TRBV20-1
ASSFGQRNTIY - TRBJ1-3 TRBV7-8
ASSYRGLRRAGELF - TRBJ2-2 TRBV6-2/TRBV6-3
ASSFSLAGLTYEQY TRBD2 TRBJ2-7 TRBV28
ASSVGGASRNEQF - TRBJ2-1 TRBV9
ASSLIPGADTQY - TRBJ2-3 TRBV7-7